Presented here are 32 T cell receptor beta chains from one specimen sequenced in a study of T cell responses to AZD1222 COVID-19 vaccine. Clones were read by immunoSEQ multiplex PCR, and TCRdb kept only the in-frame ones, dropping some. This sample carries roughly 150,000 clones, about 91% of them seen once, and the ten largest clones take approximately 1.1%. The specimen was peripheral blood, collected 28 days after the second AZD1222 dose. Receptors were obtained from an adult who received the AZD1222 COVID-19 vaccine.

This clone was detected only once. The J gene is TRBJ1-5, the V gene TRBV7-2; 10 bases fit TRBD1. Trimming at V came to 5 bases and at J to 6 bases, leaving 10 bases not matched to a gene. This CDR3 has 16 amino acids. The germline CDR1 and CDR2 sequences are SGHTA and FQGNSA. DNA for the CDR3: TGTGCCAGCAGCGCAAGGACAGGGGGTGGTAGTCAGCCCCAGCATTTT. This gives the protein CASSARTGGGSQPQHF.

This chain connects TRBV7-9 to TRBJ2-1; weak D call: TRBD2 (6 bases). V was pared by 5 bases and J by 10 bases, with 9 bases between. CDR1 is SEHNR and CDR2 is FQNEAQ in the germline V gene (reference sequence). The CDR3 is 11 amino acids. The CDR3 DNA reads TGTGCCAGCAGCGAAACTAGCGAGCAGTTCTTC. Translation gives CASSETSEQFF. Supplemented by reference TRBV7-9 and TRBJ2-1, the full variable domain reads DTGVSQNPRHKITKRGQNVTFRCDPISEHNRLYWYRQTLGQGPEFLTYFQNEAQLEKSRLLSDRFSAERPKGSFSTLEIQRTEQGDSAMYLCASSETSEQFFGPGTRLTVL.

The V gene is TRBV16, the J gene TRBJ1-5, with D possibly TRBD1 on 5 matching bases. This CDR3 contains 15 residues. V was clipped by 2 bases and J by 0 bases, with 8 bases between them. CDR1 and CDR2 (germline): KGHSY, FQNENV. CDR3 residues: CASSQERGSNQPQHF. The CDR3 DNA reads as TGTGCCAGCAGCCAAGAGAGGGGTAGCAATCAGCCCCAGCATTTT.

V is TRBV11-2 and J is TRBJ2-6, with 9 bases aligning to TRBD1. The CDR3 is 16 amino acids. V lost 5 bases, J lost 2 bases, and 4 bases stayed unmatched. Looked up from germline, CDR1 is SGHAT and CDR2 is FQNNGV. The CDR3 region is CASSSTGGPGANVLTF. CDR3 nucleotides: TGTGCCAGCAGCAGCACAGGGGGCCCTGGGGCCAACGTCCTGACTTTC.

The rearrangement joins TRBV6-5 to TRBJ1-1; unclear D gene. The CDR3 has 13 amino acids. Germline V CDR1 and CDR2: MNHEY, SVGAGI. V was cut by 11 bases and J by 0 bases, with 13 bases left in between. The CDR3 is CACSMFMNTEAFF. The CDR3 region has the DNA TGTGCCTGTTCGATGTTTATGAACACTGAAGCTTTCTTT.

This clone was seen a few times. The genes are TRBV5-4 and TRBJ1-1; 7 nucleotides line up with TRBD1. Germline trimming cut 0 bases from V and 1 base from J; bases unmatched to any gene: 6. CDR1 SGHNT and CDR2 YYREEE come from the germline V gene (reference sequence). The CDR3 is 16 amino acids. The CDR3 DNA is TGTGCCAGCAGCTTGGGAGTAGGGGGCTCGAACACTGAAGCTTTCTTT. Translating it yields CASSLGVGGSNTEAFF.

This clone was observed once. This CDR3 reads CASSFDAGGELFF. CDR3 DNA sequence: TGTGCCAGCAGCTTTGACGCGGGCGGGGAGCTGTTTTTT. V gene TRBV7-3 combines with J gene TRBJ2-2, with a tentative D call TRBD2 (5 bases). Germline V lookup: CDR1 SGHTA, CDR2 FQGTGA. Trimming shortened V by 3 bases and J by 7 bases, and 9 bases separated the two germline ends. The CDR3 contains 13 residues.

V gene TRBV19 combines with J gene TRBJ2-1; D unresolved. The CDR3 extends over 16 amino acids. The germline V and J ends were trimmed by 1 base and 2 bases, with 12 bases remaining between them. CDR1 and CDR2 from the germline V gene are LNHDA and SQIVND (reference sequence). The CDR3 DNA follows: TGTGCCAGTAGTATAGGGACCCGCGCGGCCTACAATGAGCAGTTCTTC. Translated, it gives CASSIGTRAAYNEQFF.

The V and J genes are TRBV30 and TRBJ1-4, with D maybe TRBD1 (5 bases). This CDR3 has 14 residues. The V end lost 0 bases, the J end lost 7 bases, and 12 bases lay between the germline ends. CDR1 GTSNPN and CDR2 SVGIG come from the germline V gene (reference sequence). DNA for the CDR3: TGTGCCTGGAGTGTACCCGGGGGACGTGAAAAACTGTTTTTT. This codes for CAWSVPGGREKLFF.

The chain employs TRBV18 and TRBJ1-2; no reliable D call. The CDR3 consists of 16 residues. Looked up from germline, CDR1 is KGHSH and CDR2 is LQKENI. V dropped 3 bases and J dropped 0 bases, with 14 bases sitting between them. The CDR3 here is CASSPQFWQPNYGYTF. The CDR3 nucleotides read TGTGCCAGCTCACCCCAATTTTGGCAGCCTAACTATGGCTACACCTTC.

The chain combines TRBV30 with TRBJ1-1, with TRBD1 as a possible D gene (5 bases). CDR3 length: 14 amino acids. CDR1 GTSNPN and CDR2 SVGIG come from the germline V gene (reference sequence). Trimming shortened V by 5 bases and J by 0 bases, and 13 bases separated the two germline ends. The CDR3 is CAWGYRSLNTEAFF. The CDR3 nucleotides are TGTGCCTGGGGTTACAGGAGTCTGAACACTGAAGCTTTCTTT. The full variable domain, with the rest looked up from reference TRBV30 and TRBJ1-1, is SQTIHQWPATLVQPVGSPLSLECTVEGTSNPNLYWYRQAAGRGLQLLFYSVGIGQISSEVPQNLSASRPQDRQFILSSKKLLLSDSGFYLCAWGYRSLNTEAFFGQGTRLTVV.

This chain uses TRBV11-2 with TRBJ2-3; D is uncertain. The length of the CDR3 is 13 residues. The V end lost 0 bases, the J end lost 4 bases, and 5 bases lay between the germline ends. Germline V CDR1 and CDR2: SGHAT, FQNNGV. The CDR3 loop is CASSLDLADTQYF. The CDR3 coding sequence is TGTGCCAGCAGCTTAGATCTGGCAGATACGCAGTATTTT.

This chain joins TRBV5-1 and TRBJ1-4, with a weak D call TRBD1 (5 bases). In germline, CDR1 is SGHRS, CDR2 YFSETQ. The CDR3 runs to 14 residues. The germline V and J ends were trimmed by 0 bases and 7 bases, with 10 bases remaining between them. CDR3 sequence reads: CASSLESQGEKLFF. The DNA of the CDR3 is TGCGCCAGCAGCTTGGAGTCCCAGGGTGAAAAACTGTTTTTT. Using reference TRBV5-1 and TRBJ1-4 for the parts outside the CDR3, the full variable domain is KAGVTQTPRYLIKTRGQQVTLSCSPISGHRSVSWYQQTPGQGLQFLFEYFSETQRNKGNFPGRFSGRQFSNSRSEMNVSTLELGDSALYLCASSLESQGEKLFFGSGTQLSVL.

The chain joins TRBV7-3 to TRBJ2-3, with TRBD2 matching over 9 bases. This CDR3 region has 15 residues. From germline, CDR1 is SGHTA and CDR2 FQGTGA. V shed 10 bases and J 2 bases; nucleotides not matched to a gene: 10. The CDR3 coding sequence is TGTGCCACCTCCAATAGCGGGGGAGCCACAGATACGCAGTATTTT. Translating it yields CATSNSGGATDTQYF.

V is TRBV30 and J is TRBJ1-3; D possibly corresponds to TRBD1 (5 bases). Trimming cost V 8 bases and J 4 bases, with 12 bases left between them. This CDR3 spans 12 amino acids. In germline, CDR1 is GTSNPN, CDR2 SVGIG (reference sequence). The CDR3: CATPWGGNTIYF. The CDR3 region has the DNA TGTGCCACCCCTTGGGGGGGAAACACCATATATTTT. Full variable domain (outside the CDR3, taken from reference TRBV30 and TRBJ1-3): SQTIHQWPATLVQPVGSPLSLECTVEGTSNPNLYWYRQAAGRGLQLLFYSVGIGQISSEVPQNLSASRPQDRQFILSSKKLLLSDSGFYLCATPWGGNTIYFGEGSWLTVV.

The chain carries TRBV5-1 and TRBJ2-1; D ambiguous. The V end was cut by 2 bases, the J end by 6 bases, with 6 bases between. The CDR3 covers 12 residues. CDR1 is SGHRS and CDR2 is YFSETQ in the germline V gene. The CDR3 reads CASSFMGNEQFF. The CDR3 DNA sequence: TGCGCCAGCAGCTTTATGGGCAATGAGCAGTTCTTC.

This chain uses TRBV27 with TRBJ2-1; D is unresolved. The CDR3 is 15 residues long. Germline loops: CDR1 MNHEY, CDR2 SMNVEV (reference sequence). The ends were cut back, 6 bases at V and 7 bases at J, with 19 bases in the middle. CDR3 DNA sequence: TGTGCCAGCAGGCTGGCCGGAAAGGGTATTAATGAGCAGTTCTTC. Translated: CASRLAGKGINEQFF.

This clone was observed once. The V call is TRBV19, the J call TRBJ2-5; TRBD2 aligns across 7 bases. V was pared by 10 bases and J by 0 bases, with 14 bases of the junction left unmatched. Germline CDR1 and CDR2: LNHDA and SQIVND (reference sequence). This CDR3 contains 16 residues. The CDR3 nucleotides read TGTGCCACCTCCCGGGTGGGGGAGGGCTACCAAGAGACCCAGTACTTC. It encodes CATSRVGEGYQETQYF.

This chain joins TRBV5-1 and TRBJ1-6; 10 nucleotides line up with TRBD1. Germline trimming cut 1 base from V and 10 bases from J; bases unmatched to any gene: 8. This CDR3 has 16 amino acids. CDR1 is SGHRS, CDR2 YFSETQ, per germline. CDR3 amino acids: CASSLTTGTGDSPLHF. DNA of the CDR3: TGCGCCAGCAGCTTGACTACCGGGACAGGGGACTCACCCCTCCACTTT.

The rearrangement joins TRBV10-3 to TRBJ2-7, with unresolved D. The germline V gene has CDR1 ENHRY and CDR2 SYGVKD. This CDR3 region has 13 residues. The V gene lost 10 bases and the J gene lost 6 bases, with 19 bases spanning the gap. For the CDR3, the DNA is TGTGCCACTAAGGACCCCACTACCTCCGAGCAGTACTTC. Translated, it gives CATKDPTTSEQYF.

This clone was seen a few times. The chain employs TRBV6-5 and TRBJ1-2, with D uncertain. The CDR3 runs to 15 residues. CDR1 is MNHEY and CDR2 is SVGAGI in the germline V gene. Trimming cost V 8 bases and J 2 bases, with 18 bases left between them. CDR3 sequence reads: CASCSRFGDNYGYTF. In DNA, the CDR3 is TGTGCCAGCTGTAGTCGGTTCGGAGACAACTATGGCTACACCTTC.

This chain connects TRBV5-1 to TRBJ2-7, with 9 bases that match TRBD1. Germline V gene data show CDR1 as SGHRS and CDR2 as YFSETQ. CDR3 length: 14 residues. Unmatched junction bases numbered 6, after V lost 3 bases and J lost 5 bases. The CDR3 sequence: CASSSTGGGDEQYF. DNA for the CDR3: TGCGCCAGCAGCTCAACAGGGGGCGGCGACGAGCAGTACTTC.

The genes are TRBV9 and TRBJ2-2; 10 positions agree with TRBD1. The germline CDR1 and CDR2 sequences are SGDLS and YYNGEE. The CDR3 contains 16 residues. Trimming removed 0 bases from V and 5 bases from J; junction bases left unmatched: 4. This CDR3 reads CASSVAWGQGTGELFF. DNA of the CDR3: TGTGCCAGCAGCGTAGCTTGGGGACAGGGGACCGGGGAGCTGTTTTTT.

This sequence joins TRBV10-3 and TRBJ2-3, with D maybe TRBD1 (5 bases). This CDR3 region has 13 residues. V lost 6 bases, J lost 1 base, and 8 bases lay in between. Germline V gene data show CDR1 as ENHRY and CDR2 as SYGVKD. The CDR3 DNA reads as TGTGCCATCAGACAGGATGGCACAGATACGCAGTATTTT. This codes for CAIRQDGTDTQYF.

This clone was seen more than once but under ten times. The V gene is TRBV27, the J gene TRBJ2-2; D may correspond to TRBD1 or TRBD2 (6 bases each). CDR3 length equals 16 residues. Germline values: CDR1 MNHEY, CDR2 SMNVEV (reference sequence). The germline V and J ends were trimmed by 2 bases and 2 bases, with 12 bases remaining between them. CDR3 DNA: TGTGCCAGCAGTTTAATCGGGGGCCATAACACCGGGGAGCTGTTTTTT. Translated: CASSLIGGHNTGELFF.

J is TRBJ1-1 and V is TRBV4-1; D possibly corresponds to TRBD1 (5 bases). CDR3 size: 15 residues. CDR1 is MGHRA and CDR2 is YSYEKL in the germline V gene. V shed 0 bases and J shed 4 bases, with 12 bases lying between them. The CDR3 is CASSQERGWGTEAFF. The CDR3 DNA reads as TGCGCCAGCAGCCAAGAAAGGGGCTGGGGCACTGAAGCTTTCTTT.

V usage is TRBV2 and J usage is TRBJ1-2; no firm D call. Between the trimmed V and J ends, which lost 4 bases and 3 bases, there was a span of 12 bases. CDR3 length equals 14 residues. Germline V gives CDR1 SNHLY, CDR2 FYNNEI. CDR3 nucleotides: TGTGCCAGCAGTGCTTTATTGGTTGACTATGGCTACACCTTC. Translation gives CASSALLVDYGYTF.

This rearrangement joins TRBV11-2 to TRBJ2-2; D ambiguous. The V end was cut by 3 bases, the J end by 3 bases, with 8 bases between. Germline CDR1 and CDR2: SGHAT and FQNNGV. The CDR3 runs 14 residues. The CDR3 nucleotides are TGTGCCAGCAGCTTGGCCCACTACACCGGGGAGCTGTTTTTT. As protein: CASSLAHYTGELFF.

The genes are TRBV4-1 and TRBJ1-4; D call uncertain. The CDR3 consists of 13 residues. Trimming stripped 1 base from V and 8 bases from J, with 8 bases between. The germline V gene encodes CDR1 MGHRA and CDR2 YSYEKL. Written as DNA, the CDR3 is TGCGCCAGCAGCCAAGGGGGTAACGAAAAACTGTTTTTT. This encodes CASSQGGNEKLFF.

This chain links TRBV29-1 with TRBJ1-1, with TRBD1 as a possible D gene (5 bases). Germline-derived CDR1 and CDR2 are SQVTM and ANQGSEA. V gave up 4 bases and J gave up 2 bases, with 11 bases separating them. The CDR3 runs to 13 residues. CDR3 coding DNA: TGCAGCGTTGCAACAGGACCAAACACTGAAGCTTTCTTT. The encoded protein is CSVATGPNTEAFF.

This clone showed up just once. V and J are TRBV5-6 and TRBJ1-2, with 7 bases fitting TRBD1. Germline loops: CDR1 SGHDT, CDR2 YYEEEE. Germline trimming cut 2 bases from V and 7 bases from J; bases unmatched to any gene: 5. The CDR3 length is 13 residues. CDR3 bases: TGTGCCAGCAGCTTAGTCAGGGGGTCTGGCTACACCTTC. Translating it yields CASSLVRGSGYTF.

In DNA form, the CDR3 reads TGTGCCAGCAGCAGGGGGCCGAGCACAGATACGCAGTATTTT. It specifies CASSRGPSTDTQYF. The V and J genes are TRBV11-3 and TRBJ2-3; TRBD1 aligns across 7 bases. This CDR3 is 14 amino acids long. The trim removed 5 bases at V and 0 bases at J, leaving 2 bases unmatched. CDR1 and CDR2 (germline): SGHNT, YENEEA.